This T cell receptor (beta chain) was identified in a study of response to subunit inactivated influenza vaccine. Each CDR3 protein is one row after TCRdb ran MiXCR on the RT-PCR reads. The table includes 500,000 to 600,000 distinct CDR3 sequences, over 10% detected once. Trimming removed 7 bases from V and 2 bases from J, with 11 bases in between. There are 13 residues in the CDR3. CDR1 is SNHLY, CDR2 FYNNEI, per germline. Turning to this clonotype: The antigen is undetermined.

Findings of the study overall: Authors suggested few new T cells are recruited by each seasonal influenza vaccination.

The sample here was PBMCs from blood, taken roughly 6 weeks after vaccination. This sequence joins TRBV2 and TRBJ1-1; D is uncertain. This clonotype was obtained from a man aged 45-60 years who received an inactivated influenza vaccine. CDR3 sequence: CASKGRLNTEAFF. Here the CDR3 DNA reads TGTGCCAGCAAAGGCAGGCTCAACACTGAAGCTTTCTTT.